This T cell receptor (beta chain) is drawn from a study of blood T cell repertoires in COVID-19. Across the study: Sites across the United States, Italy and Spain contributed samples from acute and convalescent COVID-19. PBMCs, B-cell-depleted T cells, or T cells provided the cDNA or gDNA that made up the material.

Original data processing: Reference gene primer amplification gave nucleated cell count estimates. Sequencing was performed with immunoSEQ multiplex PCR; in TCRdb, only in-frame clones are kept and a portion is missing. The DNA was the basis for D and trimming; V, J and clone size are from that table. The table has some 100,000 clones, about 89% seen once. The CDR3 extends over 15 amino acids. V dropped 2 bases and J dropped 6; count of bases not matched to a gene: 7. CDR1 is SGHDT, CDR2 YYEEEE, per germline. Sequenced sample: peripheral blood. V usage is TRBV5-6 and J usage is TRBJ2-3; 9 nucleotides line up with TRBD2. This TCR was sampled from a woman aged 25 to 39 with acute or convalescent COVID-19. The CDR3 sequence: CASSLAGGGFDTQYF. Written as DNA, the CDR3 is TGTGCCAGCAGCTTAGCGGGGGGAGGGTTCGATACGCAGTATTTT.